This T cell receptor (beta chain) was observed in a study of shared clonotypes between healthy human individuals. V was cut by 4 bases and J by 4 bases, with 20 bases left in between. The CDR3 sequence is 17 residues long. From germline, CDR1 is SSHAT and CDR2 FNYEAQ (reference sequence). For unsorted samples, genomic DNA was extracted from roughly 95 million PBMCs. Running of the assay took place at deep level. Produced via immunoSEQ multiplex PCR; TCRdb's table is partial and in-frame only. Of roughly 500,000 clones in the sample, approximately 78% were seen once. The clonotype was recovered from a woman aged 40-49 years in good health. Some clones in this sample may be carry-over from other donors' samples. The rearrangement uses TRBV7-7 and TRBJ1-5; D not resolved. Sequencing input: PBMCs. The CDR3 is CASSSTFGMEDNQPQHF. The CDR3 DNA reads TGTGCCAGCAGCTCAACCTTCGGGATGGAGGATAATCAGCCCCAGCATTTT.